This TCR beta chain is from a study of OX40 agonist ivuxolimab in advanced cancers. At the level of the study: Under the entry rules, prior anti-PD-1, anti-PD-L1 or anti-CTLA-4 therapy was allowed, and about 38% had some. Three patients responded partially, comprising one with hepatocellular carcinoma and two with cutaneous melanoma.

Trimming removed 8 bases from V and 3 bases from J, with 17 bases in between. Germline CDR1 MNHEY, CDR2 SMNVEV (reference sequence). This CDR3 contains 14 residues. On this clone: What it binds is unknown.

Notes on the study in general: Expanded clones were, on average, more numerous among CD8+ T cells than CD4+.

The assay was immunoSEQ multiplex PCR, and TCRdb's table has in-frame clones only and misses some. The profile shows fewer than 30,000 clones, about nine tenths of them singletons. The chain is built from TRBV27 and TRBJ2-7, with a weak D call TRBD2 (6 bases). The receptor was isolated from an adult with an advanced solid tumor such as melanoma, head and neck, liver or kidney cancer. The sample in question was CD4+ or CD8+ T cells sorted from blood, obtained in a trial of the OX40 agonist ivuxolimab. This chain's CDR3 is CASATGTRNYEQYF. CDR3 nucleotide sequence: TGTGCCAGCGCGACCGGGACTCGGAACTACGAGCAGTACTTC.